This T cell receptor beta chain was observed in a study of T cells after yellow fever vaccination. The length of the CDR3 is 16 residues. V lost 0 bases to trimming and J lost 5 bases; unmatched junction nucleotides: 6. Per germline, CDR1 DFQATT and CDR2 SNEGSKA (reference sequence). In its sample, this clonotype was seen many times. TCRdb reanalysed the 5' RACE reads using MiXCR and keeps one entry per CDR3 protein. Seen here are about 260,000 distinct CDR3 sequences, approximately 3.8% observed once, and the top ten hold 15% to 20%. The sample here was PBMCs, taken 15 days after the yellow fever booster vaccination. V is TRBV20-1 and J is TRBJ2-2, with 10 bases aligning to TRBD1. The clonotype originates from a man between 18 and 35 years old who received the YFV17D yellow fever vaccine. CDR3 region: CSARDPGTGETGELFF. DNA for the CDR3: TGCAGTGCTAGAGATCCCGGGACAGGGGAGACCGGGGAGCTGTTTTTT.